The 31 T cell receptor beta chains given below trace back to one sample, sequenced in a study of T-cell memory formation after mild COVID-19. TCRdb passed the 5' RACE reads through MiXCR, listing each CDR3 protein once. The repertoire holds about 400,000 distinct CDR3 sequences, with about 16% as singletons. What was sequenced was PBMCs or a T cell subset sorted from them (not recorded which). The receptors stem from a man younger than 30 who had mild COVID-19 (a few samples of this study predate the infection). Cell type and time point are not known.

This sequence joins TRBV15 and TRBJ2-3, with D possibly TRBD2 on 6 matching bases. The CDR3 has 17 residues. Trimming cost V 0 bases and J 4 bases, with 17 bases left between them. The V gene's germline CDR1 is LNHNV and CDR2 YYDKDF (reference sequence). CDR3 coding DNA: TGTGCCACCAGCAGAGATAAAGGCGCGGGGTTGGCAGATACGCAGTATTTT. Protein product: CATSRDKGAGLADTQYF.

This clonotype was seen a few times. The chain joins TRBV27 to TRBJ2-3; TRBD1 aligns across 9 bases. The V gene's germline CDR1 is MNHEY and CDR2 SMNVEV (reference sequence). V lost 3 bases, J lost 0 bases, and 4 bases stayed unmatched. CDR3 size: 16 residues. For the CDR3, the DNA is TGTGCCAGCAGTTTCCTAGGACAGGGGAGCACAGATACGCAGTATTTT. This encodes CASSFLGQGSTDTQYF.

The CDR3 spells CASSPDRVKAAFF. The CDR3 bases are TGTGCCAGTAGCCCCGACAGGGTTAAGGCAGCTTTCTTT. This chain links TRBV19 with TRBJ1-1; 7 positions match TRBD1. From germline, CDR1 is LNHDA and CDR2 SQIVND (reference sequence). V shed 6 bases, J shed 10 bases, and the junction held 11 bases outside the gene matches. This CDR3 is built from 13 residues.

The sample holds many counts of this clonotype. The rearrangement joins TRBV18 to TRBJ2-1, with 7 bases matching TRBD2. The CDR3 sequence is 14 residues long. V dropped 0 bases and J dropped 10; count of bases not matched to a gene: 6. Per the germline V gene, CDR1 is KGHSH and CDR2 is LQKENI. The CDR3 protein is CASSPPASGGEQFF. The DNA for the CDR3 is TGTGCCAGCTCACCACCCGCTAGCGGAGGGGAGCAGTTCTTC.

This clonotype has a handful of counts. The rearrangement links TRBV20-1 to TRBJ2-2; tentatively, D is TRBD2 (5 bases). The CDR3 sequence is 13 residues long. V shed 3 bases and J shed 5 bases, with 10 bases lying between them. Germline V lookup: CDR1 DFQATT, CDR2 SNEGSKA (reference sequence). CDR3 coding DNA: TGCAGTGCTAGGGACTTTCCTACCGGGGAGCTGTTTTTT. It yields the protein CSARDFPTGELFF.

There are a few counts of this clonotype. This rearrangement joins TRBV11-2 to TRBJ1-2, with D unresolved. There are 15 residues in the CDR3. The germline CDR1 and CDR2 sequences are SGHAT and FQNNGV. V lost 5 bases to trimming and J lost 7 bases, with 20 bases between them. In nucleotides, the CDR3 is TGTGCCAGCAGCCGCGGCCGGGGAGGTATGCGTGGCTACACCTTC. This encodes CASSRGRGGMRGYTF.

The chain joins TRBV10-3 to TRBJ2-3; D might be TRBD1 (6 bases). The CDR3 has 12 amino acids. CDR1 and CDR2 from the germline V gene are ENHRY and SYGVKD. V was clipped by 6 bases and J by 3 bases, with 7 bases between them. DNA for the CDR3: TGTGCCATCAGGACAGGAACAGATACGCAGTATTTT. This sequence encodes CAIRTGTDTQYF.

The chain employs TRBV5-6 and TRBJ1-4; 7 positions match TRBD1. CDR1 and CDR2 from the germline V gene are SGHDT and YYEEEE. The CDR3 contains 16 residues. J gave up 8 bases and V 4 bases, and 14 bases lay outside the gene matches. CDR3 sequence: CASSLKTGASNEKLFF. The DNA for the CDR3 is TGTGCCAGCAGCCTAAAAACAGGGGCCTCCAACGAAAAACTGTTTTTT.

The sample holds a few counts of this clonotype. V and J are TRBV7-2 and TRBJ2-3, with unresolved D. Trimming removed 4 bases from V and 7 bases from J, with 12 bases in between. Germline V gene sequence: CDR1 SGHTA, CDR2 FQGNSA. This CDR3 has 13 residues. CDR3 loop: CASSSPVGNTQYF. CDR3 DNA sequence: TGTGCCAGCAGCTCCCCGGTGGGGAATACGCAGTATTTT.

The J gene is TRBJ1-4, the V gene TRBV20-1; the D gene is possibly TRBD1 (6 bases). Trimming took 6 bases from V and 1 from J, leaving 12 bases between them. The CDR3 runs 14 residues. Germline assignment: CDR1 DFQATT and CDR2 SNEGSKA (reference sequence). CDR3 in DNA: TGCAGTGCCGGGGGCGGGGAAACTAATGAAAAACTGTTTTTT. Translated, it gives CSAGGGETNEKLFF.

This chain connects TRBV14 to TRBJ1-1; tentative D call: TRBD1 (6 bases). This CDR3 has 15 residues. Trimming took 4 bases from V and 0 from J, leaving 12 bases between them. The V gene's germline CDR1 is SGHDN and CDR2 FVKESK. The CDR3 reads CASSPLRGLNTEAFF. DNA for the CDR3: TGTGCCAGCAGCCCCCTAAGGGGGTTGAACACTGAAGCTTTCTTT. Together with reference TRBV14 and TRBJ1-1, the CDR3 gives the full variable domain: EAGVTQFPSHSVIEKGQTVTLRCDPISGHDNLYWYRRVMGKEIKFLLHFVKESKQDESGMPNNRFLAERTGGTYSTLKVQPAELEDSGVYFCASSPLRGLNTEAFFGQGTRLTVV.

This chain links TRBV6-5 with TRBJ1-2; D uncertain. CDR3 size: 14 residues. Germline loops: CDR1 MNHEY, CDR2 SVGAGI. V gave up 6 bases and J gave up 8 bases, with 19 bases separating them. Here the CDR3 DNA reads TGTGCCAGCAGGACCTTCGAAGAGGGCCGGGGCTACACCTTC. As protein: CASRTFEEGRGYTF.

This clonotype has more than one count but fewer than ten. The rearrangement joins TRBV19 to TRBJ1-2; 7 bases are shared with TRBD1. Germline V CDR1 and CDR2: LNHDA, SQIVND (reference sequence). This CDR3 contains 14 residues. The V segment lost 5 bases and the J segment 7 bases; nucleotides outside the gene matches: 10. This chain's CDR3 is CASSPTGEAFGYTF. DNA of the CDR3: TGTGCCAGTAGTCCCACAGGGGAAGCTTTTGGCTACACCTTC. The full variable domain, rest sourced from reference TRBV19 and TRBJ1-2, is DGGITQSPKYLFRKEGQNVTLSCEQNLNHDAMYWYRQDPGQGLRLIYYSQIVNDFQKGDIAEGYSVSREKKESFPLTVTSAQKNPTAFYLCASSPTGEAFGYTFGSGTRLTVV.

This clonotype has just a few counts. The chain couples TRBV9 to TRBJ2-7; 10 bases align to TRBD1. Losses at the gene ends were 4 bases for V and 6 bases for J; bases not matched to a gene: 10. The CDR3 length is 15 residues. Germline V CDR1 and CDR2: SGDLS, YYNGEE. The DNA of the CDR3 is TGTGCCAGCAGCTTGACAGGGGGCTATGCGGCCGAGCAGTACTTC. Translation gives CASSLTGGYAAEQYF.

The V and J genes are TRBV29-1 and TRBJ2-2; no clear D gene. The germline V gene has CDR1 SQVTM and CDR2 ANQGSEA. Trimming pared 5 bases from V and 5 bases from J, leaving 15 bases between. This CDR3 has 14 amino acids. CDR3 DNA sequence: TGCAGCGTTAATACCTGGGGTGAGACCGGGGAGCTGTTTTTT. This codes for CSVNTWGETGELFF.

The chain joins TRBV5-6 to TRBJ1-4; D unresolved. Trimming pared 3 bases from V and 3 bases from J, leaving 9 bases between. The CDR3 is made up of 14 amino acids. Germline V gives CDR1 SGHDT, CDR2 YYEEEE. The CDR3 nucleotides read TGTGCCAGCAGCTCCCGGCGCCCTAATGAAAAACTGTTTTTT. Translation: CASSSRRPNEKLFF.

The rearrangement links TRBV7-9 to TRBJ2-7; D ambiguous. The CDR3 spans 13 residues. CDR1 and CDR2 from the germline V gene are SEHNR and FQNEAQ (reference sequence). Trimming removed 7 bases at V and 4 bases at J, with 14 bases between. CDR3 nucleotides: TGTGCCAGCAACGGGCTTTCGGTGTACGAGCAGTACTTC. Translated, it gives CASNGLSVYEQYF.

The chain carries TRBV12-2 and TRBJ1-5. TRBV12-2 is tagged as a pseudogene. The CDR3 runs 12 residues. This CDR3 is CASRIGHQPQHF. The DNA for the CDR3 is TGTGCAAGTCGCATAGGACATCAGCCCCAGCATTTT.

This clonotype has just a few counts. This sequence joins TRBV5-1 and TRBJ1-2, with D maybe TRBD1 (5 bases). CDR3 length: 13 residues. Trimming cost V 0 bases and J 7 bases, with 10 bases left between them. Per germline, CDR1 SGHRS and CDR2 YFSETQ. As DNA, the CDR3 is TGCGCCAGCAGCTTGGAGGGGCAAGTTGGCTACACCTTC. It yields the protein CASSLEGQVGYTF.

The V gene is TRBV6-5, the J gene TRBJ2-5; 13 bases are shared with TRBD2. Germline V lookup: CDR1 MNHEY, CDR2 SVGAGI. J gave up 5 bases and V 6 bases, and 12 bases lay outside the gene matches. The CDR3 is 17 residues long. The CDR3 loop reads CASRTSGGPYRVETQYF. The CDR3, as DNA: TGTGCCAGCAGGACTAGCGGGGGGCCTTACCGGGTGGAGACCCAGTACTTC.

The V call is TRBV4-1, the J call TRBJ2-2; TRBD2 might be the D (6 bases). The CDR3 spans 14 residues. V was cut by 4 bases and J by 3 bases, with 9 bases left in between. The germline CDR1 and CDR2 sequences are MGHRA and YSYEKL. The CDR3 bases are TGCGCCAGCAGCCGCGGGGAATACACCGGGGAGCTGTTTTTT. It codes for CASSRGEYTGELFF.

V is TRBV18 and J is TRBJ2-1; 9 bases agree with TRBD2. Germline V gene data show CDR1 as KGHSH and CDR2 as LQKENI. This CDR3 spans 18 amino acids. The trim removed 2 bases at V and 0 bases at J, leaving 8 bases unmatched. The CDR3 DNA is TGTGCCAGCTCACCAAGACTAGCGGACTCGAGCTCCTACAATGAGCAGTTCTTC. Translating it yields CASSPRLADSSSYNEQFF.

This chain uses TRBV29-1 with TRBJ1-2; D is undetermined. The germline V gene encodes CDR1 SQVTM and CDR2 ANQGSEA. Trimming shortened V by 6 bases and J by 6 bases, and 11 bases separated the two germline ends. The CDR3 is 11 amino acids. The CDR3: CSVPDWDGYTF. As DNA, the CDR3 is TGCAGCGTCCCAGATTGGGATGGCTACACCTTC.

The chain uses TRBV5-1 and TRBJ2-6, with TRBD1 identical over 10 bases. Germline-derived CDR1 and CDR2 are SGHRS and YFSETQ. This CDR3 region has 20 residues. V gave up 4 bases and J gave up 0 bases; unmatched junction bases: 13. CDR3 coding DNA: TGCGCCAGCAGCGTGGGGGCCGTGACAGGGGGCGGCTCTGGGGCCAACGTCCTGACTTTC. Translating gives CASSVGAVTGGGSGANVLTF.

The rearrangement uses TRBV11-3 and TRBJ2-7; 12 bases map to TRBD2. The germline V gene has CDR1 SGHNT and CDR2 YENEEA. The CDR3 length is 15 residues. With V trimmed by 5 bases and J by 2 bases, 4 bases remained unmatched. DNA for the CDR3: TGTGCCAGCAGCCCGACTAGCGGGAGTACCTACGAGCAGTACTTC. This sequence encodes CASSPTSGSTYEQYF.

This sequence joins TRBV20-1 and TRBJ2-1; 7 bases map to TRBD1. This CDR3 spans 13 amino acids. V trimming: 5 bases; J trimming: 7 bases; junction bases outside the gene matches: 8. Looked up from germline, CDR1 is DFQATT and CDR2 is SNEGSKA (reference sequence). Written as DNA, the CDR3 is TGCAGTGCTCATTCGGGACAGCCTAATGAGCAGTTCTTC. This gives the protein CSAHSGQPNEQFF.

This clonotype showed up just a few times. The chain combines TRBV20-1 with TRBJ2-7, with TRBD2 identical over 9 bases. The CDR3 has 14 amino acids. V lost 3 bases, J lost 6 bases, and 9 bases stayed unmatched. Germline V gene lookup returns CDR1 DFQATT and CDR2 SNEGSKA (reference sequence). CDR3: CSASRRGGSLEQYF. The CDR3 coding sequence is TGCAGTGCTAGCCGGCGGGGGGGGTCCCTCGAGCAGTACTTC.

The chain joins TRBV6-4 to TRBJ2-7; possibly TRBD1 for D (8 bases). The ends were cut back, 3 bases at V and 1 base at J, with 16 bases in the middle. This CDR3 has 16 residues. Germline assignment: CDR1 MRHNA and CDR2 SNTAGT. The CDR3 coding sequence is TGTGCCAGCAGTGAGGCAGCGGGACAGGAGTCCTACGAGCAGTACGTC. Residues: CASSEAAGQESYEQYV.

The chain employs TRBV10-2 and TRBJ2-1; D gene uncertain. This CDR3 has 12 amino acids. V lost 4 bases and J 11 bases, leaving 12 bases between the germline ends. Germline assignment: CDR1 WSHSY and CDR2 SAAADI. CDR3 residues: CASSVDTAQQFF. The CDR3 DNA reads TGCGCCAGCAGTGTAGACACCGCGCAGCAGTTCTTC.

V is TRBV6-2 or TRBV6-3 and J is TRBJ1-5, with 10 positions matching TRBD1. CDR1 and CDR2 from the germline V gene are MNHEY and SVGEGT. This CDR3 comprises 15 residues. The V segment lost 2 bases and the J segment 5 bases; nucleotides outside the gene matches: 3. CDR3 residues: CASSYDRGRDQPQHF. CDR3 in DNA: TGTGCCAGCAGTTACGACAGGGGGCGGGATCAGCCCCAGCATTTT.

The chain has TRBV18 and TRBJ2-2; D may be TRBD1 (5 bases). Trimming cost V 2 bases and J 6 bases, with 13 bases left between them. The germline CDR1 and CDR2 sequences are KGHSH and LQKENI. The CDR3 contains 15 residues. CDR3 DNA sequence: TGTGCCAGCTCACCAGCCCAGGGATACGCCGGGGAGCTGTTTTTT. It codes for CASSPAQGYAGELFF.